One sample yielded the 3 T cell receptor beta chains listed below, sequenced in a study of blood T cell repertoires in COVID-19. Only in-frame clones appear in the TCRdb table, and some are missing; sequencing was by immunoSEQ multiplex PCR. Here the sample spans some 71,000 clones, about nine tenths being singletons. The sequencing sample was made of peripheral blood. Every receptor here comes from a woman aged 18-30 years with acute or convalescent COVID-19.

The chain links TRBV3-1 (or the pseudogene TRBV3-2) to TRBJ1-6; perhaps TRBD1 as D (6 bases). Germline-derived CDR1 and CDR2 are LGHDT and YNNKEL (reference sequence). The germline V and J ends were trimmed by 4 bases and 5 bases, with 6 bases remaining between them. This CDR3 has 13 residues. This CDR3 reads CASSRQDNSPLHF. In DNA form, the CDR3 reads TGTGCCAGCAGCCGACAGGATAATTCACCCCTCCACTTT.

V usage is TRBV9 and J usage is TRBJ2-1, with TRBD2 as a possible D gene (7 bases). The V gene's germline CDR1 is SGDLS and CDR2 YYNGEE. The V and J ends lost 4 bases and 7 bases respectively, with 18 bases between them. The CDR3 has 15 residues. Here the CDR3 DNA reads TGTGCCAGCAGCCGTGGGGAGGGGGGCAGTAATGAGCAGTTCTTC. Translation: CASSRGEGGSNEQFF.

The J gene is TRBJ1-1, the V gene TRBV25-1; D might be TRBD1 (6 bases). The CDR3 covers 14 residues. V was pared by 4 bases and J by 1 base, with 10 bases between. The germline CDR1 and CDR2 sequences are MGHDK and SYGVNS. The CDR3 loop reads CASSGQGGNTEAFF. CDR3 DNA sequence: TGTGCCAGCAGTGGCCAAGGGGGGAACACTGAAGCTTTCTTT.